The 9 T cell receptor beta chains given below trace back to one sample, sequenced in a study of blood T cell repertoires in COVID-19 (TCRdb year 2020). Receptors were amplified or captured by the immunoSEQ multiplex PCR assay. TCRdb mirrors the immuneACCESS table, restricted to in-frame sequences. Some clones are absent from its copies; in checked studies, under half trace to an unresolved V gene, and the reason for the others is unknown. The sample includes 150,000 to 200,000 clones, with around 79% observed a single time. The ten largest make up about 18% of the sample. Sequencing used peripheral blood. The receptors here all came from a man aged 55 to 70 with active or convalescent COVID-19.

The CDR3 DNA follows: TGTGCCAGCAGCCGGGACAGCCTGAACACTGAAGCTTTCTTT. Residues: CASSRDSLNTEAFF. This chain uses TRBV7-3 with TRBJ1-1; 7 positions agree with TRBD1. V shed 5 bases, J shed 0 bases, and the junction held 3 bases outside the gene matches. The CDR3 covers 14 residues. Germline V lookup: CDR1 SGHTA, CDR2 FQGTGA.

The J gene is TRBJ2-7, the V gene TRBV4-2; D perhaps matches TRBD2 (5 bases). CDR1 LGHNA and CDR2 YNFKEQ come from the germline V gene. V shed 3 bases and J shed 0 bases, with 15 bases lying between them. This CDR3 has 16 amino acids. The CDR3 DNA is TGTGCCAGCAGCCAGGAGGAAGCGGAGACCTCCTACGAGCAGTACTTC. It encodes CASSQEEAETSYEQYF.

The gene calls are TRBV7-9 and TRBJ2-2; D call uncertain. The V gene's germline CDR1 is SEHNR and CDR2 FQNEAQ (reference sequence). This CDR3 has 14 amino acids. Trimming shortened V by 0 bases and J by 5 bases, and 7 bases separated the two germline ends. The chain's CDR3 is CASSLAPETGELFF. The DNA of the CDR3 is TGTGCCAGCAGCTTAGCGCCCGAGACCGGGGAGCTGTTTTTT. Full variable domain (missing parts from reference TRBV7-9 and TRBJ2-2): DTGVSQNPRHKITKRGQNVTFRCDPISEHNRLYWYRQTLGQGPEFLTYFQNEAQLEKSRLLSDRFSAERPKGSFSTLEIQRTEQGDSAMYLCASSLAPETGELFFGEGSRLTVL.

J is TRBJ2-7 and V is TRBV25-1; possible D gene TRBD2, 6 bases. Germline assignment: CDR1 MGHDK and CDR2 SYGVNS. The CDR3 covers 13 residues. V dropped 4 bases and J dropped 7 bases, with 14 bases sitting between them. This CDR3 is CASSALTRLEQYF. CDR3 nucleotides: TGTGCCAGCAGTGCCTTGACTAGATTGGAGCAGTACTTC.

The chain carries TRBV6-6 and TRBJ1-1, with D possibly TRBD1 on 6 matching bases. Germline V gene data show CDR1 as MNHNY and CDR2 as SVGAGI (reference sequence). V was cut by 0 bases and J by 1 base, with 9 bases left in between. The CDR3 spans 15 residues. The CDR3 reads CASSYSARGNTEAFF. DNA for the CDR3: TGTGCCAGCAGTTACTCCGCCAGGGGGAACACTGAAGCTTTCTTT.

This clone was picked up one time. The rearrangement joins TRBV12-3 or TRBV12-4 to TRBJ2-2; no reliable D call. The CDR3 has 13 amino acids. V dropped 5 bases and J dropped 6 bases, with 10 bases sitting between them. The CDR3 loop is CASSIHSSGELFF. The CDR3 DNA sequence: TGTGCCAGCAGTATACACAGCTCCGGGGAGCTGTTTTTT.

Ten or more counts support this clone. The chain has TRBV27 and TRBJ2-1, with TRBD2 matching over 10 bases. The CDR3 is 17 residues long. Germline values: CDR1 MNHEY, CDR2 SMNVEV (reference sequence). V lost 5 bases and J lost 10; bases outside the gene matches: 17. CDR3 DNA: TGTGCCAGCAGTCCCCTCATGGGGCTAGCGGGAGTGGGAGAGCAGTTCTTC. This codes for CASSPLMGLAGVGEQFF.

The genes are TRBV6-2 or TRBV6-3 and TRBJ2-7; 10 nucleotides align to TRBD2. CDR1 is MNHEY, CDR2 SVGEGT, per germline. The CDR3 has 14 amino acids. The ends lost 6 bases at V and 2 bases at J; junction bases unmatched: 4. CDR3 bases: TGTGCCAGCAGCCGGACTAGCGGACCCTACGAGCAGTACTTC. Its protein is CASSRTSGPYEQYF.

This clone was found once. The chain uses TRBV7-9 and TRBJ1-1, with TRBD1 identical over 7 bases. Looked up from germline, CDR1 is SEHNR and CDR2 is FQNEAQ (reference sequence). Trimming took 5 bases from V and 5 from J; bases not matched to a gene: 11. The CDR3 length is 15 residues. CDR3 in amino acids: CASSLTGAGDTEAFF. CDR3 bases: TGTGCCAGCAGCCTTACAGGGGCGGGTGATACTGAAGCTTTCTTT.